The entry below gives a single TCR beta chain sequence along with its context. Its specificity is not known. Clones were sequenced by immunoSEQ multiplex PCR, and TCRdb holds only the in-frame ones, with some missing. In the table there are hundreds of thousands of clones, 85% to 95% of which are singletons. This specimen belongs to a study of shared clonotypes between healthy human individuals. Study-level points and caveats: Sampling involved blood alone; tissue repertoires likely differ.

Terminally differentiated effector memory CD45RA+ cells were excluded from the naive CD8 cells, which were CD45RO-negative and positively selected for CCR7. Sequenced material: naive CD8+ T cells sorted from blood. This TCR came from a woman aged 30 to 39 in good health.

The DNA of the CDR3 is TGTGCCAGCAGCCAGGAGACAGGGGTTGAGCAGTACTTC. Translation: CASSQETGVEQYF. J is TRBJ2-7 and V is TRBV14, with 8 bases identical to TRBD1. The CDR3 is 13 residues long. V shed 3 bases, J shed 7 bases, and the junction held 5 bases outside the gene matches. CDR1 and CDR2 (germline): SGHDN, FVKESK.